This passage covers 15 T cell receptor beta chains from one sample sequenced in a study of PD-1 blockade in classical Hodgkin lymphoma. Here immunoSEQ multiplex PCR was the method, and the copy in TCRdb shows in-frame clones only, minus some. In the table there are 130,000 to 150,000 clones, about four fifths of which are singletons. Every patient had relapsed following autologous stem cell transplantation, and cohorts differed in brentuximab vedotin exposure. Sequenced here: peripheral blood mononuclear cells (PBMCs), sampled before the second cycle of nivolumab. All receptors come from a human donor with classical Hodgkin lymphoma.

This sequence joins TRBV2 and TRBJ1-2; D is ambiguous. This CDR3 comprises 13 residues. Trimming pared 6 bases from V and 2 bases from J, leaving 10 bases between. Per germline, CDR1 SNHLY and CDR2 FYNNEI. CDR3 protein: CASRGTLNYGYTF. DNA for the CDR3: TGTGCCAGCAGGGGCACCCTAAACTATGGCTACACCTTC.

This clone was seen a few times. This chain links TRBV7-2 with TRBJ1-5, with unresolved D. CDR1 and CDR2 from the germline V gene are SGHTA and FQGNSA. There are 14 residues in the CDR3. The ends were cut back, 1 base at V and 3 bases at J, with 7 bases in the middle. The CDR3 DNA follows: TGTGCCAGCAGCTTAGTAGTCAACAATCAGCCCCAGCATTTT. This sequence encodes CASSLVVNNQPQHF.

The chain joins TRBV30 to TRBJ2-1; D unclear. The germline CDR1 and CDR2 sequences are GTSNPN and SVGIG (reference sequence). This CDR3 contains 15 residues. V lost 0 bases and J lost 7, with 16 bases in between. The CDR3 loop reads CAWSVHARLGNEQFF. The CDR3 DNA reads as TGTGCCTGGAGTGTACACGCGAGGTTGGGAAATGAGCAGTTCTTC.

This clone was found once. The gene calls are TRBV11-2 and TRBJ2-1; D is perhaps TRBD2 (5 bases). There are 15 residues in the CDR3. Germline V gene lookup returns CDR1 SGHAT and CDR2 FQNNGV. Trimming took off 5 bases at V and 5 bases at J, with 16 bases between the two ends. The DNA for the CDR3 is TGTGCCAGCAGCGTGAAGGACTTTTCCCACAATGAGCAGTTCTTC. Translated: CASSVKDFSHNEQFF.

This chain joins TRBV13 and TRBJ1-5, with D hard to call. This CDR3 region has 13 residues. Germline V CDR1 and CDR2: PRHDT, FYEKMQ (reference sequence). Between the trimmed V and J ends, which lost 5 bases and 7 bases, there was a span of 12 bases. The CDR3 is CASSLSYGQPQHF. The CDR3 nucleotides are TGTGCCAGCAGCCTCTCATACGGACAGCCCCAGCATTTT.

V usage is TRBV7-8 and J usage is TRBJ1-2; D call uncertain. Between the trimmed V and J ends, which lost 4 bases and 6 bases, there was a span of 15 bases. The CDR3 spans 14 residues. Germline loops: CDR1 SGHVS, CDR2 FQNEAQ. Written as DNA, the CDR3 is TGTGCCAGCAGCTCCGAAACTGGGAGAGATGGCTACACCTTC. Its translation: CASSSETGRDGYTF.

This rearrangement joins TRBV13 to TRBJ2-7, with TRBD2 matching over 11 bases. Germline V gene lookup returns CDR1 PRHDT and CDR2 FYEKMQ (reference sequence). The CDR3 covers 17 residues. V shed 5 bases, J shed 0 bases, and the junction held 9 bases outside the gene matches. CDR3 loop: CASSDASGGPSSYEQYF. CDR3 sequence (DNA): TGTGCCAGCAGCGATGCTAGCGGGGGGCCAAGCTCCTACGAGCAGTACTTC.

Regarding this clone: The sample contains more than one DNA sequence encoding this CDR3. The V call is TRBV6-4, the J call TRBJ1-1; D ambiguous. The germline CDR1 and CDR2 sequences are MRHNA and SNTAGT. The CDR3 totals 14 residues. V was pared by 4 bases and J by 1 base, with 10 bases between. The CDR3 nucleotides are TGTGCCAGCAGTGGATCTCCGGGGAACACTGAAGCTTTCTTT. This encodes CASSGSPGNTEAFF.

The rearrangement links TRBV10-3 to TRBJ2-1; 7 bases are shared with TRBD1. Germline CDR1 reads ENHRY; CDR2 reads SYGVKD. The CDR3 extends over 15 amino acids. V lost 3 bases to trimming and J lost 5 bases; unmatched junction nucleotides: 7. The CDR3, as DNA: TGTGCCATCAGTGAAGGGGGCGGCGGAAACAATGAGCAGTTCTTC. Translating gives CAISEGGGGNNEQFF.

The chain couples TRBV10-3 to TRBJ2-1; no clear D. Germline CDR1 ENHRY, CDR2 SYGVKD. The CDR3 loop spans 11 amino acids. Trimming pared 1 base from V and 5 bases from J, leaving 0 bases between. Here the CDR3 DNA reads TGTGCCATCAGTGAGTACAATGAGCAGTTCTTC. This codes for CAISEYNEQFF.

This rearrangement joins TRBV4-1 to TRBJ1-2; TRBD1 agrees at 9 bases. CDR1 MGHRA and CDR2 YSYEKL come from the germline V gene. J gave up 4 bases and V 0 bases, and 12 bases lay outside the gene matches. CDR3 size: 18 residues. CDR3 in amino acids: CASSQDVSEWDRVYGYTF. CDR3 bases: TGCGCCAGCAGCCAAGATGTTTCCGAGTGGGACAGGGTCTATGGCTACACCTTC.

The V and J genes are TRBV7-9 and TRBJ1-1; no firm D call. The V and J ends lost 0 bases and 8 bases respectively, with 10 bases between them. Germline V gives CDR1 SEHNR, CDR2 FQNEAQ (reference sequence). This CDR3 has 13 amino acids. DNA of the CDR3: TGTGCCAGCAGCTTAGCTGTGGGCGGAGAAGCTTTCTTT. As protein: CASSLAVGGEAFF.

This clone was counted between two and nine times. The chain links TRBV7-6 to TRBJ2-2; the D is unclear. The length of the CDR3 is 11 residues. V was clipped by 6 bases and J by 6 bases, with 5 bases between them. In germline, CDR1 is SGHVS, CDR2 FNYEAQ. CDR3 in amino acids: CASRFSGELFF. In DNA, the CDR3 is TGTGCCAGCAGATTTTCCGGGGAGCTGTTTTTT.

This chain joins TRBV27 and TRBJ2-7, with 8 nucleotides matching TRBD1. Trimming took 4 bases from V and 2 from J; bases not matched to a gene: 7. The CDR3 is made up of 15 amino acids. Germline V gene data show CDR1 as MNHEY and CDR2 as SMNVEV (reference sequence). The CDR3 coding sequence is TGTGCCAGCAGTTATAGGACAGGGCTTACCTACGAGCAGTACTTC. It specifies CASSYRTGLTYEQYF.

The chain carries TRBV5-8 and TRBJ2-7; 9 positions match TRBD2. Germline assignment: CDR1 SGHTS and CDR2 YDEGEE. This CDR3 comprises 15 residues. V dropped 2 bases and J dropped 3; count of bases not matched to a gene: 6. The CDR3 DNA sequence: TGTGCCAGCAGCTTCTTAGCGGGAGCTGGCTACGAGCAGTACTTC. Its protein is CASSFLAGAGYEQYF.